This TCR beta chain was captured in a study of blood T cell repertoires in COVID-19. Overall study context: COVID-19 samples collected from the United States, Italy and Spain covered acute and convalescent phases. PBMCs, B-cell-depleted T cells, or T cells provided the cDNA or gDNA that made up the material.

In the original workflow: Estimated nucleated cell counts came from reference gene primer amplification. The data were produced by immunoSEQ multiplex PCR, yet TCRdb's version contains in-frame clones alone and is incomplete. For V, J and clone size, that table is used; D and trimming come from the DNA. The sample holds around 200,000 clones; just under 80% are singletons and the top ten take 2.5% to 3.5%. This clone occurred many times. The sample holds other DNA sequences that translate to the same CDR3. Trimming removed 1 base from V and 1 base from J, with 4 bases in between. Germline CDR1 LNHDA, CDR2 SQIVND (reference sequence). This CDR3 region has 13 residues.

This chain uses TRBV19 with TRBJ1-1; no firm D call. The sequence was obtained from an elderly woman with active or convalescent COVID-19. The sequenced sample consisted of peripheral blood. CDR3 sequence: CASSIVQNTEAFF. For the CDR3, the DNA is TGTGCCAGTAGTATAGTCCAGAACACTGAAGCTTTCTTT. Combining the CDR3 with reference TRBV19 and TRBJ1-1 gives the whole variable domain DGGITQSPKYLFRKEGQNVTLSCEQNLNHDAMYWYRQDPGQGLRLIYYSQIVNDFQKGDIAEGYSVSREKKESFPLTVTSAQKNPTAFYLCASSIVQNTEAFFGQGTRLTVV.